The 32 T cell receptor beta chains in this list originate from one sample, sequenced in a study of chemoradiotherapy in HPV16-positive cancers. Repertoires were generated with immunoSEQ multiplex PCR, while TCRdb's copy carries only in-frame clones and drops some. The table has about 2,800 clones, more than 85% seen once. The sample was tumor tissue, taken from a patient who underwent chemoradiotherapy. The receptors come from a human donor with HPV-associated anogenital cancer.

The chain carries TRBV19 and TRBJ2-4; TRBD2 aligns across 14 bases. The CDR3 runs to 17 residues. Trimming cost V 4 bases and J 2 bases; bases outside gene matches: 4. Germline lookup yields CDR1 LNHDA and CDR2 SQIVND (reference sequence). The CDR3 region is CASSRGLAGVTKNIQYF. CDR3 DNA sequence: TGTGCCAGTAGTAGGGGACTAGCGGGGGTAACCAAAAACATTCAGTACTTC.

This chain joins TRBV7-2 and TRBJ2-1, with TRBD1 matching over 7 bases. The CDR3 length is 14 residues. Germline V gene lookup returns CDR1 SGHTA and CDR2 FQGNSA. With 1 base clipped from V and 7 bases from J, the junction kept 4 bases outside the gene matches. CDR3 nucleotide sequence: TGTGCCAGCAGCTTAGGCCTACAGGGGAATGAGCAGTTCTTC. Translation: CASSLGLQGNEQFF.

The chain couples TRBV18 to TRBJ2-3; possibly TRBD2 for D (6 bases). CDR1 KGHSH and CDR2 LQKENI come from the germline V gene. Trimming shortened V by 3 bases and J by 5 bases, and 18 bases separated the two germline ends. This CDR3 has 16 amino acids. CDR3 in DNA: TGTGCCAGCTCACCTACCGGGACTCCCGAACGAGATACGCAGTATTTT. Translation gives CASSPTGTPERDTQYF.

The rearrangement uses TRBV21-1 and TRBJ2-7. TRBV21-1 is an annotated pseudogene. The CDR3 sequence is 16 residues long. CDR3 in amino acids: CASSNSKGPVIYEQYF. DNA of the CDR3: TGTGCCAGCAGCAACTCAAAGGGTCCAGTTATCTACGAGCAGTACTTC.

This clone has only a few counts. The chain employs TRBV11-2 and TRBJ2-1; D not certain. The CDR3 consists of 12 residues. Germline loops: CDR1 SGHAT, CDR2 FQNNGV. Trimming shortened V by 4 bases and J by 4 bases, and 5 bases separated the two germline ends. This CDR3 reads CASSYKYNEQFF. DNA of the CDR3: TGTGCCAGCAGCTACAAATACAATGAGCAGTTCTTC.

The V call is TRBV7-3, the J call TRBJ2-1; a possible D gene is TRBD1 (5 bases). The CDR3 is 15 residues long. Germline CDR1 SGHTA, CDR2 FQGTGA. Trimming pared 2 bases from V and 7 bases from J, leaving 15 bases between. The CDR3 bases are TGTGCCAGCAGCTTAGAGGCCCAGGGAAGTAATGAGCAGTTCTTC. It yields the protein CASSLEAQGSNEQFF.

The chain couples TRBV23-1 to TRBJ1-3, with 10 bases matching TRBD1. TRBV23-1 is an open reading frame whose function is uncertain. This CDR3 has 17 amino acids. The V gene end was trimmed by 0 bases and the J gene end by 4 bases; junction bases not matched to a gene: 6. The CDR3 loop reads CASSQSRQGAKGNTIYF. DNA of the CDR3: TGCGCCAGCAGTCAATCTCGACAGGGGGCGAAAGGAAACACCATATATTTT.

V is TRBV10-3 and J is TRBJ2-7; D might be TRBD1 or TRBD2, each matching 5 bases. The CDR3 is 14 amino acids. Per germline, CDR1 ENHRY and CDR2 SYGVKD. V was clipped by 2 bases and J by 3 bases, with 11 bases between them. The CDR3 spells CAISERGVDYEQYF. The DNA of the CDR3 is TGTGCCATCAGTGAGCGAGGGGTGGACTACGAGCAGTACTTC.

The rearrangement links TRBV9 to TRBJ2-1; D remains unclear. CDR1 is SGDLS, CDR2 YYNGEE, per germline. The CDR3 length is 14 residues. V was trimmed by 3 bases and J by 0 bases, leaving 7 bases between them. The CDR3 sequence: CASSGPGSYNEQFF. The CDR3 DNA reads TGTGCCAGCAGCGGCCCGGGCTCCTACAATGAGCAGTTCTTC.

This rearrangement joins TRBV5-1 to TRBJ2-2, with 12 bases lining up with TRBD2. The CDR3 is 17 amino acids. After removal of 6 bases from V and 1 base from J, the junction contained 7 bases not matched to a gene. The germline V gene has CDR1 SGHRS and CDR2 YFSETQ. In DNA, the CDR3 is TGCGCCAGCACCCTACTAGCGGGGGGCCGGAACACCGGGGAGCTGTTTTTT. It is translated as CASTLLAGGRNTGELFF.

The gene calls are TRBV5-8 and TRBJ1-2; 8 bases are shared with TRBD1. The length of the CDR3 is 14 residues. Germline CDR1 SGHTS, CDR2 YDEGEE. Germline trimming cut 4 bases from V and 4 bases from J; bases unmatched to any gene: 6. The CDR3 loop reads CASSLDRGAYGYTF. The CDR3 DNA sequence: TGTGCCAGCAGCCTTGACAGGGGAGCCTATGGCTACACCTTC.

The rearrangement joins TRBV11-1 to TRBJ2-7; 9 bases align to TRBD2. Germline-derived CDR1 and CDR2 are SGHAT and FQDESV (reference sequence). J lost 2 bases, V lost 3 bases, and 11 bases had no gene match. The CDR3 has 17 residues. The chain's CDR3 is CASSLALSAGGPYEQYF. CDR3 nucleotide sequence: TGTGCCAGCAGCTTGGCACTCTCGGCGGGAGGGCCCTACGAGCAGTACTTC.

This chain uses TRBV19 with TRBJ2-3, with 7 bases identical to TRBD2. Germline V gene data show CDR1 as LNHDA and CDR2 as SQIVND (reference sequence). V lost 2 bases, J lost 2 bases, and 4 bases stayed unmatched. This CDR3 has 15 amino acids. CDR3 in DNA: TGTGCCAGTAGTATAAGCGGGGTCCCCACAGATACGCAGTATTTT. As protein: CASSISGVPTDTQYF.

This chain connects TRBV7-9 to TRBJ2-2; D is possibly TRBD1 (6 bases). Deletions cut 4 bases from V and 4 bases from J, with 10 bases between. The germline V gene has CDR1 SEHNR and CDR2 FQNEAQ (reference sequence). The CDR3 runs to 14 residues. In DNA form, the CDR3 reads TGTGCCAGCAGCTCCGGACAGAGCACCGGGGAGCTGTTTTTT. Translating gives CASSSGQSTGELFF.

In DNA, the CDR3 is TGTGCCAGCAGCTCGGGACAGGGCTACAATGAGCAGTTCTTC. It codes for CASSSGQGYNEQFF. The rearrangement links TRBV11-1 to TRBJ2-1, with 9 bases fitting TRBD1. The CDR3 spans 14 residues. J lost 3 bases, V lost 4 bases, and 1 base had no gene match. Germline CDR1 is SGHAT and CDR2 is FQDESV (reference sequence). The complete variable domain, with remaining parts taken from reference TRBV11-1 and TRBJ2-1, reads EAEVAQSPRYKITEKSQAVAFWCDPISGHATLYWYRQILGQGPELLVQFQDESVVDDSQLPKDRFSAERLKGVDSTLKIQPAELGDSAMYLCASSSGQGYNEQFFGPGTRLTVL.

The rearrangement joins TRBV7-9 to TRBJ2-5; D is possibly TRBD1 (5 bases). Looked up from germline, CDR1 is SEHNR and CDR2 is FQNEAQ (reference sequence). The V and J ends lost 6 bases and 5 bases respectively, with 10 bases between them. The CDR3 runs to 12 residues. The CDR3: CASSPTAETQYF. The CDR3 DNA follows: TGTGCCAGCAGTCCGACAGCGGAGACCCAGTACTTC.

This chain links TRBV11-3 with TRBJ2-1; D gene unclear. CDR3 length equals 15 residues. With 1 base removed from V and 9 bases from J, the gap between germline ends came to 16 bases. In germline, CDR1 is SGHNT, CDR2 YENEEA. CDR3 in DNA: TGTGCCAGCAGCTTAGGGTCGGTTGGTAGTCTTGAGCAGTTCTTC. Protein: CASSLGSVGSLEQFF.

V usage is TRBV27 and J usage is TRBJ2-4, with a tentative D call TRBD2 (6 bases). The CDR3 has 14 residues. Germline CDR1 reads MNHEY; CDR2 reads SMNVEV (reference sequence). Trimming removed 2 bases from V and 9 bases from J, with 14 bases in between. The CDR3 sequence: CASSLAGPGGIQYF. The CDR3 nucleotides are TGTGCCAGCAGTTTAGCGGGGCCGGGCGGCATTCAGTACTTC.

V and J are TRBV19 and TRBJ1-2, with a tentative D call TRBD1 (5 bases). This CDR3 spans 12 amino acids. Trimming removed 7 bases from V and 7 bases from J, with 13 bases in between. CDR1 is LNHDA and CDR2 is SQIVND in the germline V gene (reference sequence). CDR3: CASKEEGTGYTF. CDR3 nucleotides: TGTGCCAGTAAAGAAGAAGGGACTGGCTACACCTTC.

J is TRBJ1-1 and V is TRBV12-5; 8 bases agree with TRBD1. Germline-derived CDR1 and CDR2 are LGHNT and FRNRAP. The V and J ends lost 5 bases and 1 base, in that order; junction bases with no gene match: 12. The CDR3 contains 17 residues. This chain's CDR3 is CASGTGTGIIWNTEAFF. The DNA for the CDR3 is TGTGCTAGTGGTACCGGGACAGGAATTATTTGGAACACTGAAGCTTTCTTT.

The CDR3 reads CASSPKGLAGVRELFF. CDR3 bases: TGTGCCAGCAGTCCAAAGGGACTAGCGGGAGTCCGGGAGCTGTTTTTT. This chain links TRBV6-6 with TRBJ2-2; TRBD2 matches 14 bases. The CDR3 has 16 amino acids. The germline V gene has CDR1 MNHNY and CDR2 SVGAGI (reference sequence). Losses at the gene ends were 5 bases for V and 9 bases for J; bases not matched to a gene: 8.

The chain couples TRBV6-5 to TRBJ1-6; TRBD1 agrees at 8 bases. Germline V gene data show CDR1 as MNHEY and CDR2 as SVGAGI. The V segment lost 6 bases and the J segment 10 bases; nucleotides outside the gene matches: 11. This CDR3 spans 15 amino acids. The CDR3 bases are TGTGCCAGCAGCTCTCTCAGGGGGCCTTACTCACCCCTCCACTTT. Translating it yields CASSSLRGPYSPLHF.

The chain combines TRBV10-3 with TRBJ2-5, with TRBD1 as a possible D gene (5 bases). CDR3 size: 13 residues. The germline gives CDR1 ENHRY, CDR2 SYGVKD. V was clipped by 4 bases and J by 2 bases, with 8 bases between them. The CDR3: CAISGTFQETQYF. CDR3 nucleotides: TGTGCCATCAGTGGGACATTTCAAGAGACCCAGTACTTC.

CDR3 bases: TGTGCCAGCAGCCAAGAACGGTACTTACTGAACTATGGCTACACCTTC. Amino acid sequence: CASSQERYLLNYGYTF. The chain combines TRBV4-2 with TRBJ1-2; no clear D gene. CDR1 LGHNA and CDR2 YNFKEQ come from the germline V gene. The CDR3 length is 16 residues. Trimming left V 0 bases short and J 2 bases short, with 13 bases between.

The chain carries TRBV6-1 and TRBJ1-5, with a possible D match to TRBD1 (5 bases). The CDR3 is made up of 13 amino acids. Trimming pared 3 bases from V and 6 bases from J, leaving 9 bases between. Looked up from germline, CDR1 is MNHNS and CDR2 is SASEGT. CDR3 protein: CASSEPDIQPQHF. CDR3 nucleotide sequence: TGTGCCAGCAGTGAGCCGGACATTCAGCCCCAGCATTTT.

This clone has only one observation. This chain links TRBV28 with TRBJ2-5; 9 nucleotides line up with TRBD2. The length of the CDR3 is 13 residues. The V and J ends lost 5 bases and 8 bases, in that order; junction bases with no gene match: 6. Germline V gene sequence: CDR1 MDHEN, CDR2 SYDVKM. CDR3 loop: CASSLGLALTQYF. The CDR3 DNA reads TGTGCCAGCAGTCTCGGACTAGCGCTCACCCAGTACTTC.

This chain links TRBV18 with TRBJ2-5, with a weak D call TRBD2 (6 bases). Deletions cut 6 bases from V and 5 bases from J, with 19 bases between. The germline V gene has CDR1 KGHSH and CDR2 LQKENI. The CDR3 has 15 residues. CDR3 protein: CASSPGTEGWETQYF. The CDR3 DNA is TGTGCCAGCTCCCCCGGGACGGAGGGCTGGGAGACCCAGTACTTC.

CDR3 sequence reads: CASSLATNVAKNIQYF. CDR3 DNA: TGTGCCAGCAGCTTAGCTACTAACGTAGCCAAAAACATTCAGTACTTC. The rearrangement joins TRBV7-2 to TRBJ2-4, with D unclear. CDR1 and CDR2 from the germline V gene are SGHTA and FQGNSA. V shed 0 bases and J shed 0 bases, with 9 bases lying between them. The CDR3 runs 16 residues.

The chain joins TRBV13 to TRBJ1-2, with 8 bases that match TRBD1. Germline V lookup: CDR1 PRHDT, CDR2 FYEKMQ (reference sequence). The CDR3 consists of 13 residues. Trimming removed 0 bases from V and 10 bases from J; junction bases left unmatched: 4. The CDR3 here is CASSLGQGVFYTF. For the CDR3, the DNA is TGTGCCAGCAGCTTAGGACAGGGGGTTTTCTACACCTTC.

The J gene is TRBJ2-3, the V gene TRBV7-2; 8 nucleotides agree with TRBD2. Looked up from germline, CDR1 is SGHTA and CDR2 is FQGNSA. The CDR3 contains 14 residues. V lost 6 bases to trimming and J lost 6 bases; unmatched junction nucleotides: 8. For the CDR3, the DNA is TGTGCCAGCAGAAGACTAGCGCTCGGGGATACGCAGTATTTT. This encodes CASRRLALGDTQYF.

This clone was recorded a few times. V gene TRBV5-4 combines with J gene TRBJ2-2; 9 positions agree with TRBD1. CDR1 and CDR2 from the germline V gene are SGHNT and YYREEE (reference sequence). The CDR3 runs to 15 residues. Germline trimming cut 0 bases from V and 6 bases from J; bases unmatched to any gene: 3. CDR3 DNA: TGTGCCAGCAGCTTGGGGACAGGGGAGTCCGGGGAGCTGTTTTTT. Translating gives CASSLGTGESGELFF.

The chain has TRBV7-9 and TRBJ2-1; D might be TRBD1 or TRBD2, each matching 6 bases. The CDR3 is made up of 13 amino acids. Germline V CDR1 and CDR2: SEHNR, FQNEAQ (reference sequence). Between the trimmed V and J ends, which lost 5 bases and 6 bases, there was a span of 11 bases. The CDR3 here is CASSRRGVNEQFF. The CDR3 bases are TGTGCCAGCAGCCGAAGGGGGGTCAATGAGCAGTTCTTC.